A selection of T cell receptor beta chains follows, all from one sample in a study of blood T cell repertoires in COVID-19. Data came from immunoSEQ multiplex PCR; TCRdb stores just in-frame clones and leaves some out. The sample lists approximately 170,000 clones, under 80% occurring once. Source material: peripheral blood. Every receptor here comes from a woman aged 45-59 years with acute or convalescent COVID-19. Both conserved end residues are part of each CDR3. The D gene is left open where the match is weak. Where a row states a size, it is once, few, many or the class of an expanded clone; other rows omit it.

d_gene,j_gene,abundance,v_gene,CDR3aa,CDR3nt
NA,TRBJ2-3,NA,TRBV4-1,CASSAEPSLTDTQYF,TGCGCCAGCAGTGCAGAACCTTCGCTCACAGATACGCAGTATTTT
NA,TRBJ1-6,NA,TRBV2,CASRPTGSYNSPLHF,TGTGCCAGCAGACCAACCGGCTCCTATAATTCACCCCTCCACTTT
NA,TRBJ1-1,NA,TRBV2,CASSYRVMNTEAFF,TGTGCCAGCAGTTACAGGGTGATGAACACTGAAGCTTTCTTT
NA,TRBJ2-3,NA,TRBV5-4,CASSLDPGKDTQYF,TGTGCCAGCAGCTTGGACCCAGGGAAGGATACGCAGTATTTT
TRBD2,TRBJ2-7,NA,TRBV12-5,CASGLARGGAYEQYF,TGTGCTAGTGGTTTGGCCCGGGGGGGGGCTTACGAGCAGTACTTC
NA,TRBJ1-1,NA,TRBV19,CASSTQSLTEAFF,TGTGCCAGTAGTACCCAGTCCCTTACTGAAGCTTTCTTT
TRBD2,TRBJ2-2,few,TRBV28,CASWPYSGRGYTGELFF,TGTGCCAGCTGGCCTTATAGCGGGAGAGGGTACACCGGGGAGCTGTTTTTT
NA,TRBJ1-1,NA,TRBV5-1,CASSAWGVQLNTEAFF,TGCGCCAGCAGCGCCTGGGGGGTTCAATTGAACACTGAAGCTTTCTTT
TRBD2,TRBJ2-1,NA,TRBV7-7,CASSPLAGMDNEQFF,TGTGCTAGCAGCCCTCTAGCGGGGATGGACAATGAGCAGTTCTTC
NA,TRBJ1-2,NA,TRBV28,CATLLLGYGYTF,TGTGCCACCCTATTACTCGGCTATGGCTACACCTTC
NA,TRBJ2-7,NA,TRBV15,CATVIQGIYEQYF,TGTGCCACCGTGATTCAGGGGATTTACGAGCAGTACTTC
TRBD1,TRBJ1-4,NA,TRBV5-4,CASSSGTANEKLFF,TGTGCCAGCAGCTCCGGGACAGCGAATGAAAAACTGTTTTTT
TRBD1,TRBJ1-2,NA,TRBV9,CASSVGRGPNYGYTF,TGTGCCAGCAGCGTAGGAAGGGGGCCTAACTATGGCTACACCTTC
TRBD1,TRBJ2-1,NA,TRBV5-1,CASSPQGGGNEQFF,TGCGCCAGCAGCCCACAGGGGGGTGGCAATGAGCAGTTCTTC
NA,TRBJ1-2,NA,TRBV6-1,CASSENGVVSYGYTF,TGTGCCAGCAGTGAAAACGGGGTCGTAAGCTATGGCTACACCTTC
NA,TRBJ2-7,NA,TRBV19,CASSIQSRETYEQYF,TGTGCCAGTAGTATACAAAGTAGAGAGACCTACGAGCAGTACTTC
TRBD1,TRBJ2-5,NA,TRBV5-6,CASSIRTGFETQYF,TGTGCCAGCAGCATACGGACAGGGTTTGAGACCCAGTACTTC
NA,TRBJ1-6,NA,TRBV3-1/TRBV3-2,CASSHTGIFHF,TGTGCCAGCAGCCACACCGGGATCTTTCACTTT
TRBD2,TRBJ2-3,NA,TRBV6-6,CASSPGGSTDTQYF,TGTGCCAGCAGCCCGGGGGGTAGCACAGATACGCAGTATTTT
NA,TRBJ1-1,NA,TRBV5-1,CASSFTTGRNTEAFF,TGCGCCAGCAGCTTTACTACAGGGAGGAACACTGAAGCTTTCTTT